Listed below are T cell receptor beta chains from one sample, sequenced in a study of OX40 agonist ivuxolimab in advanced cancers. Generated by immunoSEQ multiplex PCR, the TCRdb table keeps only in-frame clones and is missing some. There are roughly 60,000 clones in the sample; roughly nine tenths occur only once, and 14% lies in the top ten. The specimen was CD4+ or CD8+ T cells sorted from blood, collected in a trial of the OX40 agonist ivuxolimab. These receptors were taken from an adult with an advanced solid tumor such as melanoma, head and neck, liver or kidney cancer. Each CDR3 is given with its conserved first and last residue. Each record gives: V gene, J gene, clone size, D gene, CDR3 protein, CDR3 DNA. A D gene is named only where the DNA matches it firmly. Size values are once, few and many counts, or a class for expanded clones, and some rows have none.

V gene: TRBV2
J gene: TRBJ1-4
clone size: NA
D gene: NA
CDR3 protein: CATLGLGDEKLFF
CDR3 DNA: TGTGCCACCCTCGGTCTAGGAGATGAAAAACTGTTTTTT

V gene: TRBV5-1
J gene: TRBJ2-2
clone size: NA
D gene: NA
CDR3 protein: CASTTRGNTGELFF
CDR3 DNA: TGCGCCAGCACCACCAGGGGGAACACCGGGGAGCTGTTTTTT

V gene: TRBV7-9
J gene: TRBJ1-1
clone size: NA
D gene: NA
CDR3 protein: CASTEQVNTEAFF
CDR3 DNA: TGTGCCAGCACCGAACAGGTGAACACTGAAGCTTTCTTT

V gene: TRBV7-9
J gene: TRBJ2-5
clone size: NA
D gene: TRBD2
CDR3 protein: CASSNGLAGVGTQYF
CDR3 DNA: TGTGCCAGCAGCAACGGACTAGCGGGAGTGGGGACCCAGTACTTC

V gene: TRBV7-8
J gene: TRBJ1-1
clone size: medium-sized
D gene: NA
CDR3 protein: CASSLQTASSTEAFF
CDR3 DNA: TGTGCCAGCAGCCTCCAGACAGCCTCGAGCACTGAAGCTTTCTTT

V gene: TRBV15
J gene: TRBJ2-3
clone size: NA
D gene: NA
CDR3 protein: CATSRDDGGLDTQYF
CDR3 DNA: TGTGCCACCAGCAGAGATGACGGGGGCCTAGATACGCAGTATTTT

V gene: TRBV28
J gene: TRBJ1-5
clone size: NA
D gene: NA
CDR3 protein: CASSLSWQGLWPQHF
CDR3 DNA: TGTGCCAGCAGCCTGAGTTGGCAGGGGCTTTGGCCCCAGCATTTT

V gene: TRBV7-7
J gene: TRBJ2-2
clone size: NA
D gene: NA
CDR3 protein: CASSLEYGWDGELFF
CDR3 DNA: TGTGCCAGCAGCTTAGAGTATGGTTGGGACGGGGAGCTGTTTTTT

V gene: TRBV7-3
J gene: TRBJ2-7
clone size: NA
D gene: TRBD1
CDR3 protein: CASSLWGGQGVNEQYF
CDR3 DNA: TGTGCCAGCAGCTTATGGGGCGGACAGGGGGTCAACGAGCAGTACTTC

V gene: TRBV27
J gene: TRBJ1-1
clone size: NA
D gene: TRBD1
CDR3 protein: CASSSGQRNTEAFF
CDR3 DNA: TGTGCCAGCAGTTCGGGACAGAGAAACACTGAAGCTTTCTTT

V gene: TRBV7-3
J gene: TRBJ2-1
clone size: NA
D gene: TRBD2
CDR3 protein: CASSLSGGPLGQFF
CDR3 DNA: TGTGCCAGCAGCCTTAGCGGGGGGCCCCTCGGGCAGTTCTTC

V gene: TRBV9
J gene: TRBJ1-1
clone size: NA
D gene: TRBD1
CDR3 protein: CASSASPTTRTGGWTEAFF
CDR3 DNA: TGTGCCAGCAGCGCCTCTCCTACGACTCGGACAGGGGGTTGGACTGAAGCTTTCTTT

V gene: TRBV9
J gene: TRBJ1-2
clone size: once
D gene: NA
CDR3 protein: CASSDREVDGYTF
CDR3 DNA: TGTGCCAGCAGCGACAGGGAAGTTGATGGCTACACCTTC

V gene: TRBV19
J gene: TRBJ1-1
clone size: NA
D gene: TRBD1
CDR3 protein: CASSIVLPRGRGTEAFF
CDR3 DNA: TGTGCCAGTAGTATAGTACTCCCAAGGGGGCGAGGTACTGAAGCTTTCTTT

V gene: TRBV7-2
J gene: TRBJ1-1
clone size: NA
D gene: NA
CDR3 protein: CASSSPGHPMNTEAFF
CDR3 DNA: TGTGCCAGCAGCTCACCGGGACACCCCATGAACACTGAAGCTTTCTTT

V gene: TRBV30
J gene: TRBJ2-3
clone size: NA
D gene: NA
CDR3 protein: CAWSVLGRGTDTQYF
CDR3 DNA: TGTGCCTGGAGTGTACTAGGCCGCGGCACAGATACGCAGTATTTT

V gene: TRBV27
J gene: TRBJ2-2
clone size: NA
D gene: TRBD1
CDR3 protein: CASSRGPGELFF
CDR3 DNA: TGTGCCAGCAGTAGGGGGCCCGGGGAGCTGTTTTTT

V gene: TRBV27
J gene: TRBJ2-1
clone size: NA
D gene: NA
CDR3 protein: CASSPRGRVYNEQFF
CDR3 DNA: TGTGCCAGCAGTCCGAGAGGTCGGGTTTACAATGAGCAGTTCTTC

V gene: TRBV7-6
J gene: TRBJ1-2
clone size: few
D gene: NA
CDR3 protein: CASSLATGDYGYTF
CDR3 DNA: TGTGCCAGCAGCTTAGCCACAGGTGACTATGGCTACACCTTC

V gene: TRBV2
J gene: TRBJ2-7
clone size: once
D gene: NA
CDR3 protein: CASSEAPRSLSYEQYF
CDR3 DNA: TGTGCCAGCAGTGAAGCGCCCCGATCACTTTCCTACGAGCAGTACTTC

V gene: TRBV14
J gene: TRBJ2-1
clone size: NA
D gene: NA
CDR3 protein: CASSYRANNEQFF
CDR3 DNA: TGTGCCAGTTCATACCGGGCCAACAATGAGCAGTTCTTC

V gene: TRBV28
J gene: TRBJ1-4
clone size: NA
D gene: NA
CDR3 protein: CASGPRGRRNEKLFF
CDR3 DNA: TGTGCCAGCGGGCCCCGGGGGCGACGCAATGAAAAACTGTTTTTT

V gene: TRBV14
J gene: TRBJ1-4
clone size: NA
D gene: TRBD1
CDR3 protein: CASSHSGQGYEKLFF
CDR3 DNA: TGTGCCAGCAGCCACTCGGGACAGGGGTACGAAAAACTGTTTTTT

V gene: TRBV27
J gene: TRBJ1-1
clone size: once
D gene: NA
CDR3 protein: CASSDRGMNTEAFF
CDR3 DNA: TGTGCCAGCAGCGACCGAGGCATGAACACTGAAGCTTTCTTT

V gene: TRBV4-1
J gene: TRBJ2-3
clone size: medium-sized
D gene: NA
CDR3 protein: CASSQVAASTDTQYF
CDR3 DNA: TGCGCCAGCAGCCAAGTGGCGGCTAGCACAGATACGCAGTATTTT